The entry below gives a single TCR beta chain sequence along with its context. What it recognizes is unknown. The V gene's germline CDR1 is SGHAT and CDR2 FQNNGV. V was cut by 5 bases and J by 5 bases, with 15 bases left in between. The CDR3 totals 14 residues. The data were taken from a study of cytomegalovirus exposure and HLA in healthy donors. Whole-study context: Researchers found that approximately 77% of about 400 genotyped donors fell within the Caucasian-associated ancestry cluster.

It was with 60 Vbeta and 13 Jbeta primers that the PCR ran. Method: immunoSEQ multiplex PCR; TCRdb's copy keeps in-frame clones and lacks some. The table shows 80,000 to 100,000 clones, with about 69% occurring only once. Findings and limits, study-wide: From TCR beta sequences, most subjects' HLA-A and HLA-B alleles were reportedly predicted accurately.

Sequencing used PBMCs. V is TRBV11-2 and J is TRBJ1-1, with D possibly being TRBD1 (5 bases). The sequence came from a woman between 18 and 30 years old in good health and CMV-seropositive. CDR3 sequence (DNA): TGTGCCAGCAGCCGCGCCGGGGAGGGGACTGAAGCTTTCTTT. This gives the protein CASSRAGEGTEAFF.